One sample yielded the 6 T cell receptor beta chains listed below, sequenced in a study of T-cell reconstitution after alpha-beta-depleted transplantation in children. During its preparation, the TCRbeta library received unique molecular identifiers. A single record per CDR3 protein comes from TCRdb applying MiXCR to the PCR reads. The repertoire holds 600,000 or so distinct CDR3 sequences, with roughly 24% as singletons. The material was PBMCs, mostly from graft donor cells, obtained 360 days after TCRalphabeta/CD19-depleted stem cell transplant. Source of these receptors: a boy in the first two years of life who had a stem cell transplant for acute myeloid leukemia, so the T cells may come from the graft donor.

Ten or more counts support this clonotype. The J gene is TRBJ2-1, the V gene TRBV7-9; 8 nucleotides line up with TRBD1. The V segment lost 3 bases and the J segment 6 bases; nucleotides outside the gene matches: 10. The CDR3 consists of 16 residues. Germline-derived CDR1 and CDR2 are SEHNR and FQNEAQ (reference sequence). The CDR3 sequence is CASSFRTGFRGNEQFF. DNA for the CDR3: TGTGCCAGCAGCTTCAGGACAGGGTTTCGAGGCAATGAGCAGTTCTTC.

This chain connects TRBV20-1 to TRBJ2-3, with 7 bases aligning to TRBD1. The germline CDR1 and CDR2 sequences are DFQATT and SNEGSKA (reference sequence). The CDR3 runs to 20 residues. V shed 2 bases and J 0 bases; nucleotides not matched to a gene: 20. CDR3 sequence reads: CSARSRRQTGTVPSTDTQYF. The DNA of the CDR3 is TGCAGTGCTAGATCCCGACGCCAAACCGGGACAGTCCCTAGCACAGATACGCAGTATTTT.

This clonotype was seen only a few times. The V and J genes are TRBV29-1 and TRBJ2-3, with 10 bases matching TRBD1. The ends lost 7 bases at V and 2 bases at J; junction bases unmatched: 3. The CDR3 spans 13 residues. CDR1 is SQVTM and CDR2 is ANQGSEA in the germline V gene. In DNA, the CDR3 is TGCAGCGGGGGACAGGGGCCCACAGATACGCAGTATTTT. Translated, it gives CSGGQGPTDTQYF.

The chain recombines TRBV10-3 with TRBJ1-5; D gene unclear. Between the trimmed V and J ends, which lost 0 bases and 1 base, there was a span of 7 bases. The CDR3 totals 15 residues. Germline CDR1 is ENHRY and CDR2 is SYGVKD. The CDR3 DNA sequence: TGTGCCATCAGTGAGTCGAAAGGGAGCAATCAGCCCCAGCATTTT. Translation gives CAISESKGSNQPQHF.

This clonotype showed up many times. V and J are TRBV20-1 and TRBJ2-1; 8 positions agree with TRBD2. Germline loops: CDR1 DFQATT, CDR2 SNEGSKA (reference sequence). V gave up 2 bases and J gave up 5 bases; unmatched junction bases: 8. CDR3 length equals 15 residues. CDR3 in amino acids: CSARNQRGPDNEQFF. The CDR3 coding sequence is TGCAGTGCTAGAAACCAGCGGGGGCCTGACAATGAGCAGTTCTTC.

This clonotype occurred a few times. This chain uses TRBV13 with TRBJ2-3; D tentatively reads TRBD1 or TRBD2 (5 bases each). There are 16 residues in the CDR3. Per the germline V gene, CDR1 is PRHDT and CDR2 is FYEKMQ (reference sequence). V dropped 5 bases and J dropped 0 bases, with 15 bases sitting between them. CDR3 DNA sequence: TGTGCCAGCAGCCCCGTTGCAGGGAGAAGCACAGATACGCAGTATTTT. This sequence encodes CASSPVAGRSTDTQYF. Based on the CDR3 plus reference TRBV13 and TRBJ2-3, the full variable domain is AAGVIQSPRHLIKEKRETATLKCYPIPRHDTVYWYQQGPGQDPQFLISFYEKMQSDKGSIPDRFSAQQFSDYHSELNMSSLELGDSALYFCASSPVAGRSTDTQYFGPGTRLTVL.